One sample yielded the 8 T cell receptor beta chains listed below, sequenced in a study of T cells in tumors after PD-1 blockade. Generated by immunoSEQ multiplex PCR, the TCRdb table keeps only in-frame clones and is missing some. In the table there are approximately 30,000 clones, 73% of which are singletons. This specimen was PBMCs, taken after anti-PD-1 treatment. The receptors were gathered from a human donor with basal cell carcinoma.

CDR3 DNA: TGCGCCAGCAGCTTGGATGGCGGGTACTATGGCTACACCTTC. Encoded protein: CASSLDGGYYGYTF. V is TRBV5-1 and J is TRBJ1-2; the D is unclear. Germline assignment: CDR1 SGHRS and CDR2 YFSETQ. V lost 0 bases and J lost 3, with 9 bases in between. There are 14 residues in the CDR3.

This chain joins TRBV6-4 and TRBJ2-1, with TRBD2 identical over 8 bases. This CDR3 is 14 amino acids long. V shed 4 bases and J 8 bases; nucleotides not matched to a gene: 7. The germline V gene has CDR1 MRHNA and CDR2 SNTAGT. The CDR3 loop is CASSVSGEGHEQFF. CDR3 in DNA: TGTGCCAGCAGTGTTAGCGGGGAAGGACATGAGCAGTTCTTC.

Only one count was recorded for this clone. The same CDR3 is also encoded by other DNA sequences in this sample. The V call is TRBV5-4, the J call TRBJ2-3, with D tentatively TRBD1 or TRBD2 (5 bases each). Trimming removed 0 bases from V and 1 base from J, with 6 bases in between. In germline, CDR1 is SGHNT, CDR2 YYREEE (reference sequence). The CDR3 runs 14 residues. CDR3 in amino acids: CASSLGGGTDTQYF. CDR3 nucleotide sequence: TGTGCCAGCAGCTTGGGAGGGGGCACAGATACGCAGTATTTT.

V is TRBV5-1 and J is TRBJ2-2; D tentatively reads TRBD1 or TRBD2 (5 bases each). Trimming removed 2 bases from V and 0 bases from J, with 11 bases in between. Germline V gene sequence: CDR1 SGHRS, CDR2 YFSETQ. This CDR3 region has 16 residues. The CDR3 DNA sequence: TGCGCCAGCAGCTTCACGGGACGCCCGAACACCGGGGAGCTGTTTTTT. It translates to CASSFTGRPNTGELFF. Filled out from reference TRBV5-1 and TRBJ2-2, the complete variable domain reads KAGVTQTPRYLIKTRGQQVTLSCSPISGHRSVSWYQQTPGQGLQFLFEYFSETQRNKGNFPGRFSGRQFSNSRSEMNVSTLELGDSALYLCASSFTGRPNTGELFFGEGSRLTVL.

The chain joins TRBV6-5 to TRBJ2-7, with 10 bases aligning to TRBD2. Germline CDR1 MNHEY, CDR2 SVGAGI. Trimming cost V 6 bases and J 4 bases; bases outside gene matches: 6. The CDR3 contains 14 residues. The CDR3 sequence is CASSPSGRGYEQYF. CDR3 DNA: TGTGCCAGCAGCCCGAGCGGGAGGGGGTACGAGCAGTACTTC.

CDR3 in DNA: TGTGCCAGTAGTACCTCCATGGGCCAAGGGGAGACCCAGTACTTC. It codes for CASSTSMGQGETQYF. The chain combines TRBV19 with TRBJ2-5, with D hard to call. This CDR3 region has 15 residues. Per the germline V gene, CDR1 is LNHDA and CDR2 is SQIVND (reference sequence). V was trimmed by 4 bases and J by 5 bases, leaving 17 bases between them.

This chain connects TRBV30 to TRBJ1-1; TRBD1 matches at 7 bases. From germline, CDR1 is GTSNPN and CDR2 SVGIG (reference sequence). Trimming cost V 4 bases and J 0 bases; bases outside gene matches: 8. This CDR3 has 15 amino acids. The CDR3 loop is CAWNRGMVMNTEAFF. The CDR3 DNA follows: TGTGCCTGGAACAGGGGTATGGTCATGAACACTGAAGCTTTCTTT.

CDR3 in amino acids: CASTRGFDTDTQYF. In DNA, the CDR3 is TGTGCCAGCACCCGAGGGTTCGACACAGATACGCAGTATTTT. The rearrangement links TRBV5-5 to TRBJ2-3, with D perhaps TRBD2 (5 bases). The CDR3 has 14 residues. V gave up 6 bases and J gave up 2 bases, with 13 bases separating them. Germline lookup yields CDR1 SGHKS and CDR2 YYEKEE (reference sequence).